This T cell receptor beta chain comes out of a study of molecular identifiers for immune sequencing clone quantification. General observations from the study: Naive cells had under 1% of molecules in clones above 20 RNA copies, effectors over 97%. Spiked-in Jurkat TCR RNA corresponding to one cell was reported as detectable against over 900,000 naive cells.

This clonotype was seen many times. The target antigen is unknown. MiXCR, applied by TCRdb to the PCR reads, yields one record per CDR3 protein. The sample shows around 20,000 distinct CDR3 sequences, roughly 17% of them seen only once. Sequencing input: naive CD8+ T cells from blood, with Jurkat cell RNA spiked in. The sample's subset: FACS-sorted CD8+CD4-CCR7+CD45RA+ naive T cells. This clonotype originated in a human donor in good health. Some libraries in this study had Jurkat cell RNA spiked in.

CDR3 sequence (DNA): TGTGCCACCCCGAGGGCCGGTCCCAGGGGTCCTGGCTACACCTTC. It codes for CATPRAGPRGPGYTF. This chain uses TRBV7-9 with TRBJ1-2; D possibly corresponds to TRBD1 (6 bases). Trimming stripped 10 bases from V and 7 bases from J, with 25 bases between. The CDR3 sequence is 15 residues long. From germline, CDR1 is SEHNR and CDR2 FQNEAQ (reference sequence).